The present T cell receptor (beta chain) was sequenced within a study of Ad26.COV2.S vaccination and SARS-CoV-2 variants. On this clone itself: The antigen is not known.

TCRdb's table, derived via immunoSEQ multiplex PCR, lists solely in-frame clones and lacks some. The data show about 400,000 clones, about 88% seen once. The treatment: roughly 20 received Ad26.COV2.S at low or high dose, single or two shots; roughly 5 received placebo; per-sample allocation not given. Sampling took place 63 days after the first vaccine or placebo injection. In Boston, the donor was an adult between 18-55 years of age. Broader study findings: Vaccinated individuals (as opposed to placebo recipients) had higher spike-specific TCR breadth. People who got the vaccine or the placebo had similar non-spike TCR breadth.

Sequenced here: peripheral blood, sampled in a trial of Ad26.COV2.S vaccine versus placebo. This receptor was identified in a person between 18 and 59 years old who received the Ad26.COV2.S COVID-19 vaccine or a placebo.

CDR3 amino acids: CASRGTGGHNEQFF. The CDR3 nucleotides are TGTGCCAGCAGAGGGACAGGGGGTCACAATGAGCAGTTCTTC. V gene TRBV11-3 combines with J gene TRBJ2-1; TRBD1 aligns across 11 bases. Germline V gene data show CDR1 as SGHNT and CDR2 as YENEEA. The CDR3 has 14 residues. Germline trimming cut 6 bases from V and 5 bases from J; bases unmatched to any gene: 3.